The T cell receptor (beta chain) under discussion was sequenced for a study of T-cell reconstitution after alpha-beta-depleted transplantation in children (TCRdb year 2016). Concerning the study at large: T-cell immune reconstitution after TCRalphabeta/CD19-depleted allogeneic hematopoietic cell transplantation in children was quantitatively tracked in the study by means of TCR repertoire profiling.

Comment on this clonotype: Its target antigen remains unknown. It has no much larger one-base neighbor in the sample; base qualities were not kept.

Libraries were built with PCR. The instrument given in TCRdb is Illumina HiSeq 2500. TCR libraries were prepared with molecular barcoding, using unique molecular identifiers to normalize TCRbeta repertoire quantification. TCRdb ran its own pipeline on the public reads, namely fastp trimming at Q25 and MiXCR clone calling, and kept in-frame beta chains. For every CDR3 protein sequence, its rows merge into one entry that carries the most common genes and DNA. The sample has some 640,000 distinct CDR3 sequences on record, roughly 15% of them singletons. The top ten clones comprise about 1.1% of the sample. The CDR3 sequence holds 14 residues, the cysteine and phenylalanine included. Just CDR3 DNA is preserved here, 42 bases in frame from base 1. The junction shows trimming of 1 base on V and 8 bases on J, plus 12 bases between the germline ends. Per the germline V gene, SGHTA is the CDR1 and FQGNSA is the CDR2.

The sequence was collected from a human donor who donated a stem cell graft to a child with acute myeloid leukemia. The source material was PBMCs from the stem cell graft donor, sampled from the stem cell graft. The V and J genes are TRBV7-2 and TRBJ2-1; TRBD2 is perhaps the D gene, given 5 matching bases. DNA sequence: TGTGCCAGCAGCTTAGATCGTGCGAGGGATGAGCAGTTCTTC. Translated, it gives CASSLDRARDEQFF.